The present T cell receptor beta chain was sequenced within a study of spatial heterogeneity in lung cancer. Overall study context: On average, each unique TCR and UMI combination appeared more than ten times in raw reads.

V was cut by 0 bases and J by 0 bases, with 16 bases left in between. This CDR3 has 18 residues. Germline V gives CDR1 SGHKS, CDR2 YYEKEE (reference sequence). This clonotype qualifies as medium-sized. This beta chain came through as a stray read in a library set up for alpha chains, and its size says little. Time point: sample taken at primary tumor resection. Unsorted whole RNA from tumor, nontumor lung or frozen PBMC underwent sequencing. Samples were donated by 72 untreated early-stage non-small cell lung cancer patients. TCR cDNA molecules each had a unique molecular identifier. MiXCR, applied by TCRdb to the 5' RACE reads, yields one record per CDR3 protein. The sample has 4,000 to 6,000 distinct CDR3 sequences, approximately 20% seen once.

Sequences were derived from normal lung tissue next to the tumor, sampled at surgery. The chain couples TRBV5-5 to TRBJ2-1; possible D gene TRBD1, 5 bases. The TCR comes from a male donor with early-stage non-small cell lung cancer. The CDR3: CASSLGGRLNSSYNEQFF. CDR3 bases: TGTGCCAGCAGCTTGGGGGGCCGACTTAATAGCTCCTACAATGAGCAGTTCTTC.